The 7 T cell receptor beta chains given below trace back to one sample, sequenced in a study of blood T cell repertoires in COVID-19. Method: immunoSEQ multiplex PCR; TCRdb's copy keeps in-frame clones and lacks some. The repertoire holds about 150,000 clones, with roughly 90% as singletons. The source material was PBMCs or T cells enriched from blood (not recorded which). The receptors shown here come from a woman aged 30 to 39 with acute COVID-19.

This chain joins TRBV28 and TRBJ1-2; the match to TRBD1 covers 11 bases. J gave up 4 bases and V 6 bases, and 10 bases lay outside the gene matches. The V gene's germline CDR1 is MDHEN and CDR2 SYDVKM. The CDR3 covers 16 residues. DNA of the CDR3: TGTGCCAGCAGGCGCCCTGGGACAGGGGGAGGCTATGGCTACACCTTC. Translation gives CASRRPGTGGGYGYTF.

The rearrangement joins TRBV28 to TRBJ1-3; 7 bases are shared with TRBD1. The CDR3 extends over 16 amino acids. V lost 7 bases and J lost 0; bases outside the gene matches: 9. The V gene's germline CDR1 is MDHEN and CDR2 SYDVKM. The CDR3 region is CASNGEGTVSGNTIYF. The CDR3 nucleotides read TGTGCCAGCAATGGGGAAGGGACAGTCTCTGGAAACACCATATATTTT. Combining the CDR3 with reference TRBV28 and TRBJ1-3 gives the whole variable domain DVKVTQSSRYLVKRTGEKVFLECVQDMDHENMFWYRQDPGLGLRLIYFSYDVKMKEKGDIPEGYSVSREKKERFSLILESASTNQTSMYLCASNGEGTVSGNTIYFGEGSWLTVV.

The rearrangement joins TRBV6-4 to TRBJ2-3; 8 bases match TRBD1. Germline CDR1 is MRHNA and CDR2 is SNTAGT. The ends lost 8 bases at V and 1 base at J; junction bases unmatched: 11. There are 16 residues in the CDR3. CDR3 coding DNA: TGTGCCAGCGCCCCTCATGGGGGACAGGGCACAGATACGCAGTATTTT. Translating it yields CASAPHGGQGTDTQYF.

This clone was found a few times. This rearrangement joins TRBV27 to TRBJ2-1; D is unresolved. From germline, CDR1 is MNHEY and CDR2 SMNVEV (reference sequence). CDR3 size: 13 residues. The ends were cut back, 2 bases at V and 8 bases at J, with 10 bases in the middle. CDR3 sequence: CASSLAPPDEQFF. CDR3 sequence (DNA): TGTGCCAGCAGTTTAGCGCCCCCGGATGAGCAGTTCTTC.

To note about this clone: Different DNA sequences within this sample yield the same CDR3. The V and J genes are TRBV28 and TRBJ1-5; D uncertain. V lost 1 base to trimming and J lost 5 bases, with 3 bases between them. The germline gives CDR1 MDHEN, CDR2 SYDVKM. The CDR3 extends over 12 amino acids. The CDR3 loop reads CASSLLDQPQHF. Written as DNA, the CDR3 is TGTGCCAGCAGTTTATTAGATCAGCCCCAGCATTTT.

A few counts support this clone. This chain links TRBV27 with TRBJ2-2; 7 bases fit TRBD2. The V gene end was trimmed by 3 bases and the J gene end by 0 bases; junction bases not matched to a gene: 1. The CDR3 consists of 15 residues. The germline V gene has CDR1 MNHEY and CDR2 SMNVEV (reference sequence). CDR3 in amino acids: CASSFAGANTGELFF. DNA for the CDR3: TGTGCCAGCAGTTTTGCGGGGGCGAACACCGGGGAGCTGTTTTTT.

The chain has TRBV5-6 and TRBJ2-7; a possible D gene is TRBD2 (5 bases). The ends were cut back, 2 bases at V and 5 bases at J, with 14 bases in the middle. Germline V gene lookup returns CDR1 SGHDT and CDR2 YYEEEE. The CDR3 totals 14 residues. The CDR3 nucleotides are TGTGCCAGCAGCTTCGTCGTTAGCGTCCACGAGCAGTACTTC. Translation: CASSFVVSVHEQYF.